What follows describes a single TCR beta chain. The antigen remains unidentified. The entry originates in a study of neoadjuvant anti-PD-1 for oral cavity cancer. For the study at large: Most patients had three to four biweekly doses of 3 mg/kg nivolumab before resection.

Data came from immunoSEQ multiplex PCR; TCRdb stores just in-frame clones and leaves some out. The data contain about 13,000 clones, about two thirds of them singletons. Findings and caveats of the study: Pretreatment Treg/Th17 ratio correlated inversely with post-treatment tumor clonality.

With 7 bases removed from V and 1 base from J, the gap between germline ends came to 5 bases. CDR3 size: 11 residues. Germline V lookup: CDR1 MDHEN, CDR2 SYDVKM. Sequencing used PBMCs, obtained before nivolumab (anti-PD-1) treatment. The clonotype originates from a person aged 35-79 years with oral cavity squamous cell carcinoma. The chain couples TRBV28 to TRBJ2-7; D uncertain. CDR3 in amino acids: CASKSSYEQYF. Here the CDR3 DNA reads TGTGCCAGCAAAAGTTCCTACGAGCAGTACTTC.